The T cell receptor (beta chain) described here comes from a study of STAT3 mutations in large granular lymphocyte leukemia. Produced via immunoSEQ multiplex PCR; TCRdb's table is partial and in-frame only. This table holds roughly 40,000 clones, roughly three quarters found once. Notes on the study in general: Every T-cell large granular lymphocyte leukemia patient had at least one immunodominant TCR beta clonotype.

Germline values: CDR1 SGHNT, CDR2 YYREEE (reference sequence). The CDR3 is 12 amino acids. V lost 5 bases to trimming and J lost 8 bases, with 11 bases between them. As concerns this clone: Its target is not known.

The origin of this receptor is a human donor with T large granular lymphocyte leukemia. Some clones in this sample may be carry-over from other donors' samples. Sequenced sample: PBMCs. The rearrangement links TRBV5-4 to TRBJ2-4, with D possibly TRBD1 on 5 matching bases. DNA for the CDR3: TGTGCCAGCAGTTCGGACAATTACATTCAGTACTTC. Amino acids: CASSSDNYIQYF.